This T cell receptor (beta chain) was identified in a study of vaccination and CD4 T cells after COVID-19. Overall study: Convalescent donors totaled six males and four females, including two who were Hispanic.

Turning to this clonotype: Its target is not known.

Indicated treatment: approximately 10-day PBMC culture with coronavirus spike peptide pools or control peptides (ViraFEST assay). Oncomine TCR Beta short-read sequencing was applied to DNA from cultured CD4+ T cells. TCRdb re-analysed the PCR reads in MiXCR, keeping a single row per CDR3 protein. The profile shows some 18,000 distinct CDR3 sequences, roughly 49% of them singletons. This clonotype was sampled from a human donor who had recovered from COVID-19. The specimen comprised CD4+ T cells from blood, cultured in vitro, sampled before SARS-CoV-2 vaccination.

The CDR3 loop reads CASSDRDRGQETQYF. CDR3 nucleotides: TGTGCCAGCAGTGACCGGGACAGGGGACAAGAGACCCAGTACTTC. This chain connects TRBV6-1 to TRBJ2-5; the match to TRBD1 covers 10 bases. CDR3 length: 15 residues. J lost 2 bases, V lost 3 bases, and 3 bases had no gene match. Germline CDR1 is MNHNS and CDR2 is SASEGT.